What follows is one T cell receptor beta chain and its context. The data originate from a study of T-cell reconstitution after alpha-beta-depleted transplantation in children. CDR1 and CDR2 from the germline V gene are SGDLS and YYNGEE. V was pared by 3 bases and J by 1 base, with 9 bases of the junction left unmatched. This CDR3 is 17 amino acids long. Researchers prepared the TCRbeta library using unique molecular identifiers, the study reports. Each CDR3 protein is one row after TCRdb ran MiXCR on the PCR reads. The sample comprises about 270,000 distinct CDR3 sequences, nearly 10% of which are singletons, and around 9.1% rests with the top ten.

The TCR sequence derives from a human donor who donated a stem cell graft to a child with SCID. The sample in question was PBMCs from the stem cell graft donor, obtained from the stem cell graft. V usage is TRBV9 and J usage is TRBJ2-3; TRBD1 matches at 9 bases. The chain's CDR3 is CASSATGGSRGTDTQYF. The CDR3 DNA sequence: TGTGCCAGCAGCGCTACAGGGGGCTCGCGCGGCACAGATACGCAGTATTTT.